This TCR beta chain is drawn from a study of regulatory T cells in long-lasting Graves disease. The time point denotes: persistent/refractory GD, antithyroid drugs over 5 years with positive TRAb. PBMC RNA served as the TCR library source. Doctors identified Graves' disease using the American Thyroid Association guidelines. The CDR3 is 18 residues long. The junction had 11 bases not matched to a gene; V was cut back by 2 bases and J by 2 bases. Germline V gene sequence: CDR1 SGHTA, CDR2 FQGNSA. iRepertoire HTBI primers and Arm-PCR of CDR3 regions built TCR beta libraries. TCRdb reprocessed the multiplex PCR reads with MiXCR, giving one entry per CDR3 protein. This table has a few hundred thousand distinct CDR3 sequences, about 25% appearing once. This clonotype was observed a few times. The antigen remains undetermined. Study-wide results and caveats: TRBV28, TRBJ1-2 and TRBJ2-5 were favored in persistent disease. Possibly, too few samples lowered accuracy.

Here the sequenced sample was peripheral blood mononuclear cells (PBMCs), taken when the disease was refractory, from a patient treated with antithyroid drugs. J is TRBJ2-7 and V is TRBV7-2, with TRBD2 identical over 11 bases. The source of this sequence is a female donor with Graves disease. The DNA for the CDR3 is TGTGCCAGCAGCTTAACCCTAGCGGGAGGAGGTAGTACCTACGAGCAGTACTTC. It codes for CASSLTLAGGGSTYEQYF.